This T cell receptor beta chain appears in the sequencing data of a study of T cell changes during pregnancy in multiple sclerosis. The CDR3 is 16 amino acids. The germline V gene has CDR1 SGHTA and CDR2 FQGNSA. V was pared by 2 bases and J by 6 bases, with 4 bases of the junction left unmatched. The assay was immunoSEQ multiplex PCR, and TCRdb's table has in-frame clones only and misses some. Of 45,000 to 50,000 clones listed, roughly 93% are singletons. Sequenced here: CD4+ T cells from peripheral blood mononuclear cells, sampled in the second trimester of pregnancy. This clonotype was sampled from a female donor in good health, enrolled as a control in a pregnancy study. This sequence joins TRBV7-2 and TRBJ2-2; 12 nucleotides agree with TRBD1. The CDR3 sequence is CASSLWGQGASGELFF. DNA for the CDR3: TGTGCCAGCAGCTTATGGGGACAGGGGGCCTCCGGGGAGCTGTTTTTT.